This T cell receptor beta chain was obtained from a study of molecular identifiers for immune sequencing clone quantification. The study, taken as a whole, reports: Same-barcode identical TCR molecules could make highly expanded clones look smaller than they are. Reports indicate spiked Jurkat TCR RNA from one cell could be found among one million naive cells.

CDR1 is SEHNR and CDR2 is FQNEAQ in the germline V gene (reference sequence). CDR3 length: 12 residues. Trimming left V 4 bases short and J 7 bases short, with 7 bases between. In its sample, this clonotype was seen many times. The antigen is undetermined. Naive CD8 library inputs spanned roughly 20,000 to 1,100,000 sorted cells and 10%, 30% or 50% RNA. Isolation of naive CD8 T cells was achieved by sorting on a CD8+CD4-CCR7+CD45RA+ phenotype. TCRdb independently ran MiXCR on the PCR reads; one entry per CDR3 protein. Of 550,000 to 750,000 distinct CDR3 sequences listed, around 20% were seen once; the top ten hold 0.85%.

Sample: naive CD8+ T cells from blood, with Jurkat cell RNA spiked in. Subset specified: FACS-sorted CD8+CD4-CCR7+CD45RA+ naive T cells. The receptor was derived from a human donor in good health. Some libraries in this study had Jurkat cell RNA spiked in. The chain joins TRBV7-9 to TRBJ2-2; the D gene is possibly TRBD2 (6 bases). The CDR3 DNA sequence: TGTGCCAGCAGCTCGGAGGGCGGGGAGCTGTTTTTT. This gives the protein CASSSEGGELFF.